This entry features one T cell receptor (beta chain) sequence. Its target antigen remains unknown. No qualities accompany the bases; no much larger clone lies one base away. The trial excluded patients who had a history of autoimmune disease or who were on systemic immunosuppression. Peripheral blood for TCR sequencing was collected from all dose cohorts at baseline, on cycle 4 day 1, and on cycle 7 day 1. The samples were drawn from a first-in-human, open-label, multicenter phase I dose-escalation trial of ivuxolimab. Adults with locally advanced or metastatic melanoma, renal cell carcinoma, hepatocellular carcinoma or head and neck squamous cell carcinoma were enrolled in the trial. Before TCR sequencing, CD4+ T cells and CD8+ T cells from peripheral blood were sorted into separate populations. This sample was taken from a study of OX40 agonist ivuxolimab in advanced cancers. Study-level background: Ivuxolimab, which targeted the costimulatory receptor OX40 (CD134), was an agonistic, fully human IgG2 monoclonal antibody. Prior anti-PD-1, anti-PD-L1 or anti-CTLA-4 therapy was permitted, and 35% to 40% of dose-escalation patients had received checkpoint inhibitors. Partial responses occurred in three dose-escalation patients: two with cutaneous melanoma and one with hepatocellular carcinoma. In the dose-escalation cohort, nearly 85% of patients were male, and the mean age was 60 years with a range of roughly 20 to 79. The monotherapy dose-escalation portion (N ≈ 50 patients) of the phase I ivuxolimab trial is reported in the paper. The purpose of peripheral TCRbeta sequencing was to test whether ivuxolimab changed TCR sequence diversity and led to clonal T-cell expansion. Intravenous ivuxolimab was administered to patients every 2 weeks at six dose levels: 0.01, 0.1, 0.3, 1.5, 3 and 10 mg/kg. Of the roughly 50 dose-escalation patients, hepatocellular carcinoma was present in about 20, melanoma in approximately 15, renal cell carcinoma in 9 and head and neck cancer in 9.

To sequence the TCRbeta CDR3 region, genomic DNA was isolated from the sorted cells. TCRbeta CDR3 regions were sequenced using the immunoSEQ Assay. The source is immuneACCESS, and TCRdb retained only in-frame sequences with V and J called. Part of the clones is not carried over; for the studies checked, unresolved V genes explain less than half of this, and the remainder is unexplained. Within this sample are under 90,000 clones, with about 92% of them counted one time only. The ten largest clones represent 13% to 15% of the sample. Trimming removed 0 bases from V and 0 bases from J, leaving 16 bases between the germline ends. Spanning cysteine to phenylalanine, the CDR3 consists of 18 amino acids. This entry keeps only the CDR3 DNA: 54 bases, framed from base 1. The germline V gene specifies SGHAT as CDR1 and FQNNGV as CDR2. Points the paper makes about the study in general: Clonal expansion of both CD4+ and CD8+ blood T cells was observed from baseline to week 6 at doses 0.1 to 3.0 mg/kg. After ivuxolimab, CD8+ T cells had more expanded clones than CD4+ T cells on average. Low levels of normalized T-cell clonal expansion were also seen in some patients who did not respond. In the 0.1-3.0 mg/kg groups, partial responders had among the lowest normalized peripheral clonal expansion, particularly in CD8+ T cells. The antigen specificity of the clonally expanded peripheral T cells was not determined.

This material consisted of CD4+ or CD8+ T cells sorted from blood, taken in a trial of the OX40 agonist ivuxolimab. The chain is made from TRBV11-2 and TRBJ2-3; matching of 6 bases hints at TRBD1 as the D gene. This TCR derives from an adult with an advanced solid tumor such as melanoma, head and neck, liver or kidney cancer. The DNA sequence is TGTGCCAGCAGCTTAGATCCCGGACAGATTCTAAGCACAGATACGCAGTATTTT. This encodes CASSLDPGQILSTDTQYF.